One and the same sample provided the 30 T cell receptor beta chains below, sequenced in a study of blood T cell repertoires in COVID-19. This table comes from immunoSEQ multiplex PCR, and its TCRdb copy is limited to in-frame clones, with some not included. The repertoire has approximately 160,000 clones, around 80% of them found once; the top ten carry roughly 9.5%. The sequencing sample was made of peripheral blood. All receptors derive from an elderly woman with active or convalescent COVID-19.

The J gene is TRBJ1-6, the V gene TRBV19; TRBD1 aligns across 8 bases. CDR3 length equals 15 residues. Germline values: CDR1 LNHDA, CDR2 SQIVND (reference sequence). Losses at the gene ends were 6 bases for V and 7 bases for J; bases not matched to a gene: 8. The CDR3 reads CASSSGGNVNSPLHF. CDR3 DNA: TGTGCCAGTAGCTCAGGGGGCAATGTAAATTCACCCCTCCACTTT.

This chain connects TRBV2 to TRBJ1-1; the D gene is possibly TRBD1 (5 bases). Between the trimmed V and J ends, which lost 2 bases and 7 bases, there was a span of 11 bases. The length of the CDR3 is 13 residues. Germline V gene data show CDR1 as SNHLY and CDR2 as FYNNEI. CDR3 residues: CASSELPGIEAFF. The CDR3 nucleotides are TGTGCCAGCAGTGAATTGCCAGGGATTGAAGCTTTCTTT.

V is TRBV27 and J is TRBJ1-5, with D perhaps TRBD1 (6 bases). This CDR3 has 15 amino acids. Trimming took 1 base from V and 1 from J, leaving 8 bases between them. Germline CDR1 reads MNHEY; CDR2 reads SMNVEV (reference sequence). The CDR3 sequence is CASSLWQGSNQPQHF. CDR3 in DNA: TGTGCCAGCAGTTTATGGCAGGGGAGCAATCAGCCCCAGCATTTT.

The chain is built from TRBV7-9 and TRBJ2-7, with TRBD1 matching 7 bases. The trim removed 6 bases at V and 4 bases at J, leaving 12 bases unmatched. Germline loops: CDR1 SEHNR, CDR2 FQNEAQ (reference sequence). This CDR3 comprises 15 residues. CDR3 coding DNA: TGTGCCAGCAGTTTTAACCGGGACAGACCATACGAGCAGTACTTC. This sequence encodes CASSFNRDRPYEQYF.

This clone was detected a few times. J is TRBJ1-2 and V is TRBV11-2; 7 bases match TRBD1. V was clipped by 1 base and J by 0 bases; unmatched bases: 5. The CDR3 spans 16 residues. Germline assignment: CDR1 SGHAT and CDR2 FQNNGV. The DNA of the CDR3 is TGTGCCAGCAGCTTAGCCCGGGACAGTCCTAACTATGGCTACACCTTC. Translated, it gives CASSLARDSPNYGYTF. Complete variable domain (other parts from reference TRBV11-2 and TRBJ1-2): EAGVAQSPRYKIIEKRQSVAFWCNPISGHATLYWYQQILGQGPKLLIQFQNNGVVDDSQLPKDRFSAERLKGVDSTLKIQPAKLEDSAVYLCASSLARDSPNYGYTFGSGTRLTVV.

The chain is built from TRBV7-2 and TRBJ2-7, with TRBD2 matching over 8 bases. Trimming took 2 bases from V and 3 from J; bases not matched to a gene: 6. Germline CDR1 reads SGHTA; CDR2 reads FQGNSA. The CDR3 covers 15 residues. In DNA form, the CDR3 reads TGTGCCAGCAGCTTAACGAGCGGGGGAAACTACGAGCAGTACTTC. It is translated as CASSLTSGGNYEQYF.

V is TRBV7-9 and J is TRBJ1-4; TRBD1 matches 9 bases. The CDR3 sequence is 18 residues long. Germline V CDR1 and CDR2: SEHNR, FQNEAQ (reference sequence). The ends lost 2 bases at V and 10 bases at J; junction bases unmatched: 17. In DNA, the CDR3 is TGTGCCAGCAGCTTATCCGGGACAGGGTCGGTCGAGTCTCGAAAACTGTTTTTT. Its protein is CASSLSGTGSVESRKLFF.

This clone was recorded once. V is TRBV5-6 and J is TRBJ1-2; TRBD1 aligns across 9 bases. CDR3 length: 16 amino acids. CDR1 and CDR2 (germline): SGHDT, YYEEEE. Germline trimming cut 5 bases from V and 1 base from J; bases unmatched to any gene: 9. The CDR3 loop is CASRIPGTGLNYGYTF. The CDR3 coding sequence is TGTGCCAGCAGAATTCCCGGGACAGGGCTTAACTATGGCTACACCTTC.

The rearrangement uses TRBV5-1 and TRBJ2-3, with D perhaps matching TRBD1 (5 bases). Germline values: CDR1 SGHRS, CDR2 YFSETQ. V lost 8 bases and J lost 6, with 13 bases in between. This CDR3 is 12 amino acids long. Written as DNA, the CDR3 is TGCGCCAGTCGACCAGGGTTTGATACGCAGTATTTT. This encodes CASRPGFDTQYF.

The rearrangement links TRBV19 to TRBJ1-3, with 9 bases matching TRBD1. V was pared by 5 bases and J by 0 bases, with 8 bases of the junction left unmatched. CDR1 and CDR2 from the germline V gene are LNHDA and SQIVND (reference sequence). The CDR3 consists of 17 residues. The CDR3 bases are TGTGCCAGTAGTGTTTCGGGACAGGGTAACTCTGGAAACACCATATATTTT. This gives the protein CASSVSGQGNSGNTIYF.

CDR3 sequence: CASSLSLLRQTGELFF. The CDR3 DNA follows: TGTGCCAGCAGCCTTTCCCTCCTGAGACAGACCGGGGAGCTGTTTTTT. This sequence joins TRBV3-1 (or the pseudogene TRBV3-2) and TRBJ2-2, with D perhaps TRBD1 (5 bases). The CDR3 consists of 16 residues. Germline lookup yields CDR1 LGHDT and CDR2 YNNKEL (reference sequence). The ends were cut back, 4 bases at V and 5 bases at J, with 17 bases in the middle.

This CDR3 reads CASSPEQGVNNQPQHF. The CDR3 bases are TGTGCCAGCAGCCCAGAACAGGGGGTGAATAATCAGCCCCAGCATTTT. The chain uses TRBV5-5 and TRBJ1-5; 8 nucleotides agree with TRBD1. Looked up from germline, CDR1 is SGHKS and CDR2 is YYEKEE (reference sequence). The CDR3 runs to 16 residues. Losses at the gene ends were 4 bases for V and 4 bases for J; bases not matched to a gene: 10.

The chain carries TRBV19 and TRBJ2-2, with D maybe TRBD2 (5 bases). The CDR3 runs 15 residues. V was trimmed by 6 bases and J by 5 bases, leaving 16 bases between them. The germline V gene has CDR1 LNHDA and CDR2 SQIVND (reference sequence). CDR3: CASSPTGISTGELFF. For the CDR3, the DNA is TGTGCCAGTAGCCCGACCGGGATCAGTACCGGGGAGCTGTTTTTT.

Note on this clone: Within the sample, other DNA sequences also encode this same CDR3. The J gene is TRBJ1-1, the V gene TRBV9; possible D gene TRBD1, 5 bases. The CDR3 runs to 15 residues. With 3 bases removed from V and 0 bases from J, the gap between germline ends came to 12 bases. CDR1 is SGDLS and CDR2 is YYNGEE in the germline V gene. The CDR3 DNA reads as TGTGCCAGCAGCGGTAGCGGGGGAGTGAACACTGAAGCTTTCTTT. Its translation is CASSGSGGVNTEAFF.

This clone was found once. The rearrangement joins TRBV5-1 to TRBJ1-1; tentatively, D is TRBD1 (5 bases). Germline V gene lookup returns CDR1 SGHRS and CDR2 YFSETQ. The V and J ends lost 5 bases and 4 bases respectively, with 15 bases between them. This CDR3 has 14 residues. The CDR3 loop is CASRPNAGGTEAFF. The CDR3 DNA is TGCGCCAGCAGACCGAACGCGGGGGGCACTGAAGCTTTCTTT.

The chain uses TRBV19 and TRBJ2-7; 8 nucleotides align to TRBD2. Germline V gene data show CDR1 as LNHDA and CDR2 as SQIVND (reference sequence). The CDR3 sequence is 18 residues long. The junction had 16 bases not matched to a gene; V was cut back by 6 bases and J by 0 bases. CDR3 loop: CASSLRVGLAGISYEQYF. The CDR3 region has the DNA TGTGCCAGTAGCCTCCGAGTGGGGTTAGCGGGGATCTCCTACGAGCAGTACTTC.

The gene calls are TRBV9 and TRBJ2-1; D call uncertain. Germline V gene lookup returns CDR1 SGDLS and CDR2 YYNGEE. This CDR3 is built from 15 residues. With 0 bases removed from V and 7 bases from J, the gap between germline ends came to 14 bases. CDR3: CASSVAPPATNEQFF. The CDR3 region has the DNA TGTGCCAGCAGCGTAGCTCCCCCCGCTACGAATGAGCAGTTCTTC. The variable domain in full, completed from reference TRBV9 and TRBJ2-1, reads DSGVTQTPKHLITATGQRVTLRCSPRSGDLSVYWYQQSLDQGLQFLIQYYNGEERAKGNILERFSAQQFPDLHSELNLSSLELGDSALYFCASSVAPPATNEQFFGPGTRLTVL.

In this sample, this clone turned up once. The V and J genes are TRBV18 and TRBJ2-1; 8 bases are a match to TRBD1. This CDR3 comprises 14 residues. Germline CDR1 is KGHSH and CDR2 is LQKENI. With 4 bases clipped from V and 8 bases from J, the junction kept 7 bases outside the gene matches. CDR3 in DNA: TGTGCCAGCTCACTCCTGTCAGGGGGCTATGAGCAGTTCTTC. Encoded protein: CASSLLSGGYEQFF.

The chain carries TRBV3-1 (or the pseudogene TRBV3-2) and TRBJ1-1; D possibly corresponds to TRBD1 (6 bases). The germline CDR1 and CDR2 sequences are LGHDT and YNNKEL (reference sequence). The V end was cut by 6 bases, the J end by 8 bases, with 10 bases between. The CDR3 length is 11 residues. CDR3 region: CASRGDREAFF. CDR3 bases: TGTGCCAGCAGAGGAGACAGGGAAGCTTTCTTT.

This chain uses TRBV11-3 with TRBJ1-1; 8 nucleotides agree with TRBD1. Germline assignment: CDR1 SGHNT and CDR2 YENEEA. CDR3 length equals 15 residues. The trim removed 5 bases at V and 2 bases at J, leaving 7 bases unmatched. CDR3 protein: CASSPRTGTNTEAFF. The CDR3 DNA follows: TGTGCCAGCAGCCCTCGGACAGGGACAAACACTGAAGCTTTCTTT.

This chain links TRBV10-3 with TRBJ2-2, with 11 nucleotides matching TRBD2. Per the germline V gene, CDR1 is ENHRY and CDR2 is SYGVKD. This CDR3 is built from 15 residues. V was clipped by 0 bases and J by 6 bases; unmatched bases: 0. The CDR3 sequence: CAISESLAGAGELFF. The CDR3 region has the DNA TGTGCCATCAGTGAGTCACTAGCGGGGGCCGGGGAGCTGTTTTTT.

This chain connects TRBV6-5 to TRBJ1-2, with TRBD1 matching over 8 bases. Germline V gene sequence: CDR1 MNHEY, CDR2 SVGAGI. The CDR3 spans 14 residues. Trimming cost V 5 bases and J 4 bases; bases outside gene matches: 6. Written as DNA, the CDR3 is TGTGCCAGCAGTACAGGGGGAAGAATCTATGGCTACACCTTC. This encodes CASSTGGRIYGYTF.

The V call is TRBV5-4, the J call TRBJ1-1, with D perhaps matching TRBD1 (6 bases). Germline CDR1 SGHNT, CDR2 YYREEE (reference sequence). Trimming removed 0 bases from V and 1 base from J, with 10 bases in between. CDR3 length: 15 residues. In DNA, the CDR3 is TGTGCCAGCAGCTTGGGGGGGCTCGGGAACACTGAAGCTTTCTTT. It encodes CASSLGGLGNTEAFF. The full variable domain, in which reference TRBV5-4 and TRBJ1-1 provide the parts outside the CDR3, is ETGVTQSPTHLIKTRGQQVTLRCSSQSGHNTVSWYQQALGQGPQFIFQYYREEENGRGNFPPRFSGLQFPNYSSELNVNALELDDSALYLCASSLGGLGNTEAFFGQGTRLTVV.

The chain carries TRBV5-1 and TRBJ2-5, with 9 bases lining up with TRBD2. Germline CDR1 and CDR2: SGHRS and YFSETQ. J gave up 5 bases and V 1 base, and 12 bases lay outside the gene matches. The CDR3 extends over 17 amino acids. The CDR3 coding sequence is TGCGCCAGCAGCTTGTCGTTTGGGACTAGCACTGGGGAGACCCAGTACTTC. Translated: CASSLSFGTSTGETQYF.

The gene calls are TRBV9 and TRBJ2-5, with TRBD1 matching 7 bases. Trimming at V came to 3 bases and at J to 2 bases, leaving 4 bases not matched to a gene. CDR3 length: 14 amino acids. Looked up from germline, CDR1 is SGDLS and CDR2 is YYNGEE. The CDR3, as DNA: TGTGCCAGCAGCGCCGGGACAGTTCAAGAGACCCAGTACTTC. It translates to CASSAGTVQETQYF.

The chain employs TRBV4-3 and TRBJ1-1; the D gene is possibly TRBD1 (6 bases). The CDR3 is made up of 17 amino acids. The germline V gene has CDR1 LGHNA and CDR2 YSLEER. V was pared by 1 base and J by 11 bases, with 26 bases between. This CDR3 reads CASSQVAPGAEGGAAFF. As DNA, the CDR3 is TGCGCCAGCAGCCAAGTAGCCCCAGGGGCCGAGGGCGGCGCGGCTTTCTTT.

A single count supports this clone. The chain has TRBV7-3 and TRBJ1-1, with a weak D call TRBD1 (6 bases). CDR3 length: 14 residues. CDR1 and CDR2 from the germline V gene are SGHTA and FQGTGA. The V end lost 3 bases, the J end lost 2 bases, and 10 bases lay between the germline ends. The CDR3 DNA sequence: TGTGCCAGCAGCTTCGGACAGCGAAACACTGAAGCTTTCTTT. This codes for CASSFGQRNTEAFF.

This sequence joins TRBV12-5 and TRBJ1-6; maybe TRBD1 (6 bases). The V and J ends lost 2 bases and 2 bases respectively, with 7 bases between them. Germline V gene data show CDR1 as LGHNT and CDR2 as FRNRAP. The CDR3 spans 15 residues. Here the CDR3 reads CASGLQGTYNSPLHF. CDR3 DNA sequence: TGTGCTAGTGGTTTGCAGGGGACCTATAATTCACCCCTCCACTTT.

This sequence joins TRBV13 and TRBJ2-1; 14 bases match TRBD2. The CDR3 covers 19 residues. The ends lost 2 bases at V and 0 bases at J; junction bases unmatched: 6. Germline V gives CDR1 PRHDT, CDR2 FYEKMQ (reference sequence). The CDR3 sequence is CASSLFGGTSGSSYNEQFF. CDR3 sequence (DNA): TGTGCCAGCAGCTTATTCGGGGGGACTAGCGGGAGCTCCTACAATGAGCAGTTCTTC.

This clone has more than one count but fewer than ten. The chain has TRBV10-2 and TRBJ2-7; 12 bases line up with TRBD1. Germline assignment: CDR1 WSHSY and CDR2 SAAADI. There are 17 residues in the CDR3. J gave up 2 bases and V 9 bases, and 14 bases lay outside the gene matches. CDR3 nucleotides: TGCGCCAGTATTCCCAGGGGACAGGGGGCGCGTACCTACGAGCAGTACTTC. Amino acids: CASIPRGQGARTYEQYF.